These 13 T cell receptor beta chains share one sample of origin, sequenced in a study of shared clonotypes between healthy human individuals. Data came from immunoSEQ multiplex PCR; TCRdb stores just in-frame clones and leaves some out. Of roughly 700,000 clones in the sample, around 67% were seen once. The sequenced sample was memory CD4+ T cells sorted from blood. Stated subset: CD45RA-negative fraction. These TCRs come from a woman younger than 45 in good health.

The chain carries TRBV5-1 and TRBJ2-1; TRBD2 agrees at 12 bases. CDR1 and CDR2 (germline): SGHRS, YFSETQ. V trimming: 2 bases; J trimming: 3 bases; junction bases outside the gene matches: 3. CDR3 length: 16 residues. CDR3 DNA: TGCGCCAGCAGCTTTGGACTAGCGGGAATCTACAATGAGCAGTTCTTC. Translation gives CASSFGLAGIYNEQFF. Filled out from reference TRBV5-1 and TRBJ2-1, the complete variable domain reads KAGVTQTPRYLIKTRGQQVTLSCSPISGHRSVSWYQQTPGQGLQFLFEYFSETQRNKGNFPGRFSGRQFSNSRSEMNVSTLELGDSALYLCASSFGLAGIYNEQFFGPGTRLTVL.

This clone appeared once. The CDR3 DNA sequence: TGTGCCAGCAGCTTAGGAGGCGCGACGGGACAGAGCACAGATACGCAGTATTTT. Its translation is CASSLGGATGQSTDTQYF. The chain couples TRBV7-6 to TRBJ2-3; 7 bases are a match to TRBD1. This CDR3 has 18 residues. After removal of 1 base from V and 0 bases from J, the junction contained 10 bases not matched to a gene. In germline, CDR1 is SGHVS, CDR2 FNYEAQ.

Turning to this clone: The same CDR3 arises from other DNA sequences in this sample as well. The chain employs TRBV6-5 and TRBJ2-1; no definite D call. Germline CDR1 and CDR2: MNHEY and SVGAGI. The CDR3 runs 14 residues. V lost 0 bases, J lost 3 bases, and 6 bases lay in between. The CDR3 bases are TGTGCCAGCAGTTACTCGTCAAACTACAATGAGCAGTTCTTC. Translation gives CASSYSSNYNEQFF.

In this sample, this clone turned up many times. This sequence joins TRBV30 and TRBJ2-1; 8 bases match TRBD2. Unmatched junction bases numbered 18, after V lost 6 bases and J lost 8 bases. Germline V gives CDR1 GTSNPN, CDR2 SVGIG (reference sequence). CDR3 length equals 16 residues. CDR3 bases: TGTGCCTGTCTTGTACTGGGGACTAGAAGGTTCGATGAGCAGTTCTTC. This encodes CACLVLGTRRFDEQFF.

V gene TRBV2 combines with J gene TRBJ1-5, with TRBD1 identical over 7 bases. V lost 6 bases and J lost 7; bases outside the gene matches: 9. Germline V gene sequence: CDR1 SNHLY, CDR2 FYNNEI. The CDR3 sequence is 14 residues long. The CDR3 sequence: CASRRQGLRQPQHF. The CDR3 DNA reads as TGTGCCAGCAGGAGACAGGGTCTGAGGCAGCCCCAGCATTTT.

J is TRBJ1-5 and V is TRBV28; 9 nucleotides line up with TRBD1. This CDR3 spans 18 amino acids. Looked up from germline, CDR1 is MDHEN and CDR2 is SYDVKM. J gave up 2 bases and V 7 bases, and 15 bases lay outside the gene matches. The CDR3 DNA reads as TGTGCCAGCACGCCCCAGTTAACAGGGGGCTCTGGCAATCAGCCCCAGCATTTT. Protein product: CASTPQLTGGSGNQPQHF. Full variable domain (rest looked up from reference TRBV28 and TRBJ1-5): DVKVTQSSRYLVKRTGEKVFLECVQDMDHENMFWYRQDPGLGLRLIYFSYDVKMKEKGDIPEGYSVSREKKERFSLILESASTNQTSMYLCASTPQLTGGSGNQPQHFGDGTRLSIL.

The chain uses TRBV7-9 and TRBJ1-1, with 8 bases aligning to TRBD1. Trimming cost V 5 bases and J 11 bases; bases outside gene matches: 7. The germline V gene has CDR1 SEHNR and CDR2 FQNEAQ (reference sequence). The CDR3 runs 12 residues. CDR3 coding DNA: TGTGCCAGCAGCCCAAGCGACAGGGGTGCTTTCTTT. Its translation is CASSPSDRGAFF.

Notes on this clone: Within the sample, other DNA sequences also encode this same CDR3. The chain is built from TRBV5-1 and TRBJ2-1; tentative D call: TRBD1 (5 bases). The germline V gene encodes CDR1 SGHRS and CDR2 YFSETQ. Between the trimmed V and J ends, which lost 2 bases and 7 bases, there was a span of 10 bases. CDR3 length: 13 residues. The CDR3 region is CASSLQVSNEQFF. The CDR3 DNA sequence: TGCGCCAGCAGCTTACAGGTTTCGAATGAGCAGTTCTTC.

V and J are TRBV14 and TRBJ1-2, with 8 bases fitting TRBD1. The CDR3 is 13 residues long. Per germline, CDR1 SGHDN and CDR2 FVKESK. J was trimmed by 4 bases and V by 6 bases; bases with no gene match: 4. The DNA of the CDR3 is TGTGCCAGCAGGCGGACAGGGCTCTATGGCTACACCTTC. Protein: CASRRTGLYGYTF.

The chain joins TRBV6-5 to TRBJ2-1; D not certain. This CDR3 spans 14 amino acids. Trimming pared 5 bases from V and 8 bases from J, leaving 16 bases between. The V gene's germline CDR1 is MNHEY and CDR2 SVGAGI. The CDR3, as DNA: TGTGCCAGCAGTCGGACCGGCTTAGTCGATGAGCAGTTCTTC. Its translation: CASSRTGLVDEQFF.

This clone occurred a few times. This rearrangement joins TRBV7-6 to TRBJ2-5; 8 positions agree with TRBD2. CDR1 and CDR2 (germline): SGHVS, FNYEAQ. This CDR3 spans 15 amino acids. After removal of 6 bases from V and 3 bases from J, the junction contained 9 bases not matched to a gene. CDR3 region: CASSLQAGVKETQYF. The CDR3 DNA sequence: TGTGCCAGCAGTCTCCAAGCGGGAGTGAAAGAGACCCAGTACTTC.

Only one count was recorded for this clone. This chain links TRBV19 with TRBJ1-5; D is undetermined. CDR1 LNHDA and CDR2 SQIVND come from the germline V gene (reference sequence). Trimming took off 3 bases at V and 4 bases at J, with 7 bases between the two ends. The CDR3 length is 13 residues. CDR3 nucleotide sequence: TGTGCCAGTAGTATGGTCAGTAATCAGCCCCAGCATTTT. Translating it yields CASSMVSNQPQHF.

On this clone: This sample also contains other DNA sequences that code for the same CDR3. The rearrangement uses TRBV28 and TRBJ1-5; D perhaps matches TRBD1 (5 bases). Germline lookup yields CDR1 MDHEN and CDR2 SYDVKM. V was trimmed by 4 bases and J by 3 bases, leaving 7 bases between them. The CDR3 length is 13 residues. The CDR3 sequence is CASSSGHNQPQHF. The CDR3 coding sequence is TGTGCCAGCAGTTCAGGGCACAATCAGCCCCAGCATTTT.